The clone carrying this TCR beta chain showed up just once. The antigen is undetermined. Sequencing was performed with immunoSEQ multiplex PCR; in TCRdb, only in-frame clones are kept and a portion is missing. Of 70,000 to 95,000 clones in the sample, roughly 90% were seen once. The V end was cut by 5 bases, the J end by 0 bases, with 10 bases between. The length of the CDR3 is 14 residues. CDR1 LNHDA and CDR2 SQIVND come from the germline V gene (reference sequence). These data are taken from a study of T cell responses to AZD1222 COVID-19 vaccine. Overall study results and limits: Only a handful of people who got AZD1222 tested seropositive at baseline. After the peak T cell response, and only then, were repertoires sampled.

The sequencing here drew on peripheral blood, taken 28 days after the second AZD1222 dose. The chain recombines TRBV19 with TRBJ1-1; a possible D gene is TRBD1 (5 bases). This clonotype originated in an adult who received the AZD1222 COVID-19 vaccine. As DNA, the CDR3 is TGTGCCAGTAGTTCTGCAGGGTTGAACACTGAAGCTTTCTTT. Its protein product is CASSSAGLNTEAFF.